The clone carrying this T cell receptor beta chain was picked up a small number of times. Its antigen is currently unknown. TCRdb re-derived calls from the 5' RACE reads in MiXCR, one entry per CDR3 protein. The sample yields about 500,000 distinct CDR3 sequences, over 20% seen once. The germline V and J ends were trimmed by 3 bases and 6 bases, with 15 bases remaining between them. The length of the CDR3 is 13 residues. Germline CDR1 and CDR2: DFQATT and SNEGSKA (reference sequence). The record originates from a study of T-cell memory formation after mild COVID-19. Study results and caveats: Later expanders leaned toward CD4+, whereas clones contracting from day 15 to 85 were balanced CD4/CD8.

The J gene is TRBJ2-7, the V gene TRBV20-1; the D gene is possibly TRBD2 (6 bases). The clonotype was recovered from an adult woman who had mild COVID-19 (a few samples of this study predate the infection). Cell type and time point are not known. Sequencing was performed on PBMCs or a T cell subset sorted from them (not recorded which). The CDR3 DNA sequence: TGCAGTGCTAGTTTCCGGGAGAACGGCGAGCAGTACTTC. Its protein is CSASFRENGEQYF.